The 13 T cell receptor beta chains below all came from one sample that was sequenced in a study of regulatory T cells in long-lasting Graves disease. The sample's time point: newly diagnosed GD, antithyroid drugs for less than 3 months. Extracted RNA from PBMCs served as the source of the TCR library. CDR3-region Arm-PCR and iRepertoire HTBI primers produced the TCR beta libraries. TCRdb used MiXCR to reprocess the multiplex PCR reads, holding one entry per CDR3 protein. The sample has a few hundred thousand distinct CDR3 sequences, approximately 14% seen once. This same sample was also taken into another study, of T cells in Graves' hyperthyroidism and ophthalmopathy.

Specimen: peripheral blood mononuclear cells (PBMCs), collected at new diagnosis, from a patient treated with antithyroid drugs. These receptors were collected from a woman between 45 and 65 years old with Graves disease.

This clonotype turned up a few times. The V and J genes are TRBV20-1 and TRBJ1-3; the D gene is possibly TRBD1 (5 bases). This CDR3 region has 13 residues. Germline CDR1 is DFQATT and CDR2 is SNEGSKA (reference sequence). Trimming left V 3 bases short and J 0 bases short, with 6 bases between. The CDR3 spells CSASGGSGNTIYF. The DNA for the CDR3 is TGCAGTGCTAGCGGGGGCTCTGGAAACACCATATATTTT.

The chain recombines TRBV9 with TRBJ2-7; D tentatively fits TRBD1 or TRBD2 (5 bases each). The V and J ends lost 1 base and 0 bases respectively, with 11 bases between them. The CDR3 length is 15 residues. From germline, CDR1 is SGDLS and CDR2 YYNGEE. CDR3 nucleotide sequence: TGTGCCAGCAGCGTATTTGAGGGGACCTCCTACGAGCAGTACTTC. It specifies CASSVFEGTSYEQYF. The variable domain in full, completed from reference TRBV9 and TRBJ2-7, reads DSGVTQTPKHLITATGQRVTLRCSPRSGDLSVYWYQQSLDQGLQFLIQYYNGEERAKGNILERFSAQQFPDLHSELNLSSLELGDSALYFCASSVFEGTSYEQYFGPGTRLTVT.

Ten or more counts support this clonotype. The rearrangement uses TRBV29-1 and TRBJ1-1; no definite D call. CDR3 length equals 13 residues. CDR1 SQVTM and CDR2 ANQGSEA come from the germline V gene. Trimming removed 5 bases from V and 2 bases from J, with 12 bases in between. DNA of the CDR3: TGCAGCGTTTGTGGACGAAGAAACACTGAAGCTTTCTTT. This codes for CSVCGRRNTEAFF.

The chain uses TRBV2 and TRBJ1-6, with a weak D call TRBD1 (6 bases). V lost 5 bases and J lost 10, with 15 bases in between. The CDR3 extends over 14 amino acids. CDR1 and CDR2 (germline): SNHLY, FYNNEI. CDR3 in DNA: TGTGCCAGCAGTATGGGGGCGACCGCCTCACCCCTCCACTTT. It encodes CASSMGATASPLHF.

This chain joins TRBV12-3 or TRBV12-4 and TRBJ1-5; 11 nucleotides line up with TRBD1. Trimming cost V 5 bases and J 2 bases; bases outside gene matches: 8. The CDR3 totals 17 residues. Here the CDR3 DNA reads TGTGCCAGCAGTCCGGACAGGGGGCCCTATGGCAATCAGCCCCAGCATTTT. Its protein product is CASSPDRGPYGNQPQHF.

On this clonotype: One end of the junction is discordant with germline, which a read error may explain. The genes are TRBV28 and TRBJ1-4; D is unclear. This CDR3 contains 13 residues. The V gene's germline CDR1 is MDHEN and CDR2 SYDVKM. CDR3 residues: CASGLQLNEKLFF. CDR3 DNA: TGTGCCAGCGGTTTACAGCTTAATGAAAAACTGTTTTTT.

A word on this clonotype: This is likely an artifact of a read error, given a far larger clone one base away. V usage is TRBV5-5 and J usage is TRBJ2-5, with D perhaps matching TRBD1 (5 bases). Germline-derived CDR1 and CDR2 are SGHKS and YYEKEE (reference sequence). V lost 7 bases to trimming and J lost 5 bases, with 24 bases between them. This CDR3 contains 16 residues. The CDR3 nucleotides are TGTGCCAGCGGTTTACCCCAGTTGGGGCTGGAGGAGACCCAGTACTTC. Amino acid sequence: CASGLPQLGLEETQYF. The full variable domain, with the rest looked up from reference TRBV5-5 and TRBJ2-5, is DAGVTQSPTHLIKTRGQQVTLRCSPISGHKSVSWYQQVLGQGPQFIFQYYEKEERGRGNFPDRFSARQFPNYSSELNVNALLLGDSALYLCASGLPQLGLEETQYFGPGTRLLVL.

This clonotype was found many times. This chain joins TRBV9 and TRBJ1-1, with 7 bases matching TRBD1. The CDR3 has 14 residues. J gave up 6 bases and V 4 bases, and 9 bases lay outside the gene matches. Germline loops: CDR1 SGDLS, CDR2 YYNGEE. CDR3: CASSPETGFPEAFF. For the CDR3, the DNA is TGTGCCAGCAGCCCAGAGACAGGGTTCCCTGAAGCTTTCTTT.

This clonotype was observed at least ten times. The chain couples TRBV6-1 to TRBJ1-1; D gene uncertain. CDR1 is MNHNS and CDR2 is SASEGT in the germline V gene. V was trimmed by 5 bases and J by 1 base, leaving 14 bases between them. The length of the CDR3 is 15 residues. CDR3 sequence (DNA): TGTGCCAGCAGTCAACATCCGGATCCGAACACTGAAGCTTTCTTT. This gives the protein CASSQHPDPNTEAFF.

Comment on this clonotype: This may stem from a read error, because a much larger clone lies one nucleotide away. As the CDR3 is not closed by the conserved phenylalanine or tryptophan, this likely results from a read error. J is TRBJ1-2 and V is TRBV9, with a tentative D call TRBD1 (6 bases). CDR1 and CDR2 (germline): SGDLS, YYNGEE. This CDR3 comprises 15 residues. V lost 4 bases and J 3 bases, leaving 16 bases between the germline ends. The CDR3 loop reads CASSSLDRTDYGYTC. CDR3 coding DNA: TGTGCCAGCAGCTCGCTAGACAGGACTGACTATGGCTACACCTGC.

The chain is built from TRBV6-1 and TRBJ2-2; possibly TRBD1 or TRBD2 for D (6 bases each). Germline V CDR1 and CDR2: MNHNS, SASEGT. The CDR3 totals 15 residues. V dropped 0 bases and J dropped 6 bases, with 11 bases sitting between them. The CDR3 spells CASSEAGGQAGELFF. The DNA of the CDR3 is TGTGCCAGCAGTGAAGCTGGGGGGCAAGCCGGGGAGCTGTTTTTT.

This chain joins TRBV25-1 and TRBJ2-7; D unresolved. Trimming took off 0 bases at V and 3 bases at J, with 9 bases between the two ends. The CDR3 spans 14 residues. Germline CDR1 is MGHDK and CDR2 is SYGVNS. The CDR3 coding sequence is TGTGCCAGCAGTGAATACCCAGGCGGCTACGAGCAGTACTTC. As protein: CASSEYPGGYEQYF.

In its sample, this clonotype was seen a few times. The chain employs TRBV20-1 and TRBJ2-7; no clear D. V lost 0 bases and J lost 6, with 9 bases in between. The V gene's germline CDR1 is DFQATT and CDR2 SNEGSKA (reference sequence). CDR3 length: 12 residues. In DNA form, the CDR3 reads TGCAGTGCTAGAGATTATGTGGGCGAGCAGTACTTC. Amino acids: CSARDYVGEQYF.